This is a list of T cell receptor beta chains from one sample in a study of blood T cell repertoires in COVID-19. The repertoire was sequenced with immunoSEQ multiplex PCR; TCRdb's copy has only in-frame clones and lacks some. The sample yields about 120,000 clones, over 60% seen once. Sequencing was performed on peripheral blood. These receptors all come from a woman in her 70s with acute or convalescent COVID-19. The CDR3 runs from the conserved cysteine through the conserved F or W. D genes are given only for firm matches. For some rows the clone size is stated as once, few or many, or as a class when expanded; others skip it.

len,d_gene,v_gene,abundance,j_gene,CDR3aa,CDR3nt
12,NA,TRBV6-2/TRBV6-3,NA,TRBJ1-6,CASSPPGSPLHF,TGTGCCAGCAGCCCTCCGGGGTCACCCCTCCACTTT
13,NA,TRBV4-2,NA,TRBJ2-7,CASSQDQTYEQYF,TGTGCCAGCAGCCAAGATCAAACCTACGAGCAGTACTTC
14,NA,TRBV3-1/TRBV3-2,NA,TRBJ2-3,CASKVEGRTDTQYF,TGTGCCAGCAAGGTCGAGGGCCGCACAGATACGCAGTATTTT
16,TRBD1,TRBV6-2/TRBV6-3,few,TRBJ2-6,CASSSGQGRGANVLTF,TGTGCCAGCAGTTCCGGACAGGGGCGCGGGGCCAACGTCCTGACTTTC
11,NA,TRBV2,NA,TRBJ1-1,CASWTVSVAFF,TGTGCCAGTTGGACAGTTTCGGTAGCTTTCTTT
17,TRBD1,TRBV18,NA,TRBJ1-1,CASSPPSGTGYVGEAFF,TGTGCCAGCTCACCACCCTCCGGGACAGGGTATGTGGGTGAAGCTTTCTTT
14,NA,TRBV5-4,few,TRBJ1-2,CASSLAREGYGYTF,TGTGCCAGCAGCTTGGCCAGGGAGGGCTATGGCTACACCTTC
14,NA,TRBV6-5,NA,TRBJ1-1,CASSRVNRDTEAFF,TGTGCCAGCAGTCGCGTGAACAGGGACACTGAAGCTTTCTTT
14,TRBD2,TRBV27,NA,TRBJ2-1,CASSRTSGGPKQFF,TGTGCCAGCAGTAGGACTAGCGGGGGGCCAAAACAGTTCTTC
15,NA,TRBV19,few,TRBJ1-2,CASSLHGQTNYGYTF,TGTGCCAGTAGTCTTCATGGACAGACTAACTATGGCTACACCTTC
15,NA,TRBV27,few,TRBJ2-5,CASSLLFGGRETQYF,TGTGCCAGCAGTTTGCTTTTCGGGGGGCGGGAGACCCAGTACTTC
15,TRBD1,TRBV6-5,NA,TRBJ2-7,CASSHRDRGSYEQYF,TGTGCCAGCAGTCACCGGGACAGGGGGTCCTACGAGCAGTACTTC
17,NA,TRBV5-1,NA,TRBJ2-3,CASSGGLSYSSTDTQYF,TGCGCCAGCAGCGGTGGGCTGTCCTATTCTAGCACAGATACGCAGTATTTT
17,TRBD1,TRBV19,NA,TRBJ1-5,CASSIDRGTGARQPQHF,TGTGCCAGTAGTATAGACCGAGGGACAGGGGCTCGACAGCCCCAGCATTTT
12,NA,TRBV6-6,NA,TRBJ2-7,CASSAGPGWEYF,TGTGCCAGCAGCGCAGGTCCCGGCTGGGAGTACTTC
15,TRBD1,TRBV6-5,NA,TRBJ1-5,CASSLQGSRNQPQHF,TGTGCCAGCAGTTTACAGGGGTCGAGAAATCAGCCCCAGCATTTT
16,NA,TRBV9,NA,TRBJ2-3,CASSVARGGITDTQYF,TGTGCCAGCAGCGTAGCTAGGGGGGGGATCACAGATACGCAGTATTTT
11,TRBD1,TRBV6-5,NA,TRBJ1-2,CASSGTGGYTF,TGTGCCAGCAGCGGGACAGGCGGCTACACCTTC
15,TRBD2,TRBV14,NA,TRBJ2-7,CASSLTSGDSYEQYF,TGTGCCAGCAGCCTAACTAGCGGGGATTCCTACGAGCAGTACTTC
16,TRBD1,TRBV28,NA,TRBJ1-5,CASSSTGSYGNQPQHF,TGTGCCAGCAGTTCGACAGGGTCCTATGGCAATCAGCCCCAGCATTTT
15,NA,TRBV19,NA,TRBJ1-5,CASSPLTGTNQPQHF,TGTGCCAGTAGCCCATTGACAGGCACGAATCAGCCCCAGCATTTT
14,NA,TRBV9,NA,TRBJ1-2,CASSVAAGKAGYTF,TGTGCCAGCAGCGTAGCGGCAGGGAAGGCTGGCTACACCTTC
15,NA,TRBV19,NA,TRBJ1-5,CASSITTDSNQPQHF,TGTGCCAGTAGTATAACTACGGATAGCAATCAGCCCCAGCATTTT
14,NA,TRBV12-5,NA,TRBJ2-5,CASGLGGSQETQYF,TGTGCTAGTGGTTTGGGCGGCAGCCAAGAGACCCAGTACTTC
14,NA,TRBV19,NA,TRBJ2-2,CASAGSKNTGELFF,TGTGCCAGTGCGGGGTCTAAGAACACCGGGGAGCTGTTTTTT
12,NA,TRBV28,NA,TRBJ1-2,CASSFGQYGYTF,TGTGCCAGCAGTTTCGGACAGTATGGCTACACCTTC
14,TRBD2,TRBV30,NA,TRBJ2-1,CAWSVGTSYNEQFF,TGTGCCTGGAGTGTAGGGACTAGCTACAATGAGCAGTTCTTC
13,NA,TRBV19,NA,TRBJ2-7,CASSISVSYEQYF,TGTGCCAGTAGTATTAGTGTCTCCTACGAGCAGTACTTC
11,NA,TRBV3-1/TRBV3-2,few,TRBJ2-2,CASSQGPELFF,TGTGCCAGCAGCCAGGGCCCCGAGCTGTTTTTT
16,NA,TRBV11-2,NA,TRBJ2-6,CASSLYRGSGANVLTF,TGTGCCAGCAGCTTATATAGGGGGTCTGGGGCCAACGTCCTGACTTTC
15,TRBD1,TRBV4-2,NA,TRBJ2-7,CASSQARDRPYEQYF,TGTGCCAGCAGCCAAGCCCGGGACAGACCCTACGAGCAGTACTTC